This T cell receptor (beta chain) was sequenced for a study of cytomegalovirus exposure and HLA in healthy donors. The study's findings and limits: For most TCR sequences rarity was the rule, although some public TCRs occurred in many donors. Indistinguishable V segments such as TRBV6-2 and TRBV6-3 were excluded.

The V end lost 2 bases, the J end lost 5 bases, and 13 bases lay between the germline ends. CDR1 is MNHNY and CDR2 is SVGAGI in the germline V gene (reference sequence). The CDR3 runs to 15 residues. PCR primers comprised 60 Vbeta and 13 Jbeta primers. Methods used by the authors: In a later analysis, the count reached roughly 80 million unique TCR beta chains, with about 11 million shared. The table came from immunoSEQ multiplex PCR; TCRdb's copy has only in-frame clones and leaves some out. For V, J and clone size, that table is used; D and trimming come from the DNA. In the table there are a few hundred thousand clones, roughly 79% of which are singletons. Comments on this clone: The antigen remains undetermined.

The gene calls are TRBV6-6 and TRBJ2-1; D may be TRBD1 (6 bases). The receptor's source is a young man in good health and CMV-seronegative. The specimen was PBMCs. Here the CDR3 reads CASSYGYRANNEQFF. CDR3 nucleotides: TGTGCCAGCAGTTACGGCTACAGGGCCAACAATGAGCAGTTCTTC.